This TCR beta chain emerged from a study of blood T cell repertoires in COVID-19. This clone was detected only a few times. Germline V lookup: CDR1 LNHDA, CDR2 SQIVND (reference sequence). With V trimmed by 8 bases and J by 5 bases, 6 bases remained unmatched. The CDR3 has 14 amino acids. Patients from Seattle were sampled longitudinally, starting during active infection. TCRdb's table, derived via immunoSEQ multiplex PCR, lists solely in-frame clones and lacks some. The top ten clones hold 4% to 6% of a sample with over 90,000 clones, 81% of them seen once. The TCR was taken from a man older than 75 with COVID-19, enrolled during active disease. V gene TRBV19 combines with J gene TRBJ2-1, with TRBD2 matching 10 bases. The sequenced sample consisted of peripheral blood. CDR3 sequence reads: CASGLAGVNNEQFF. CDR3 nucleotides: TGTGCCAGTGGGCTAGCGGGAGTCAACAATGAGCAGTTCTTC. Together with reference TRBV19 and TRBJ2-1, the CDR3 gives the full variable domain: DGGITQSPKYLFRKEGQNVTLSCEQNLNHDAMYWYRQDPGQGLRLIYYSQIVNDFQKGDIAEGYSVSREKKESFPLTVTSAQKNPTAFYLCASGLAGVNNEQFFGPGTRLTVL.